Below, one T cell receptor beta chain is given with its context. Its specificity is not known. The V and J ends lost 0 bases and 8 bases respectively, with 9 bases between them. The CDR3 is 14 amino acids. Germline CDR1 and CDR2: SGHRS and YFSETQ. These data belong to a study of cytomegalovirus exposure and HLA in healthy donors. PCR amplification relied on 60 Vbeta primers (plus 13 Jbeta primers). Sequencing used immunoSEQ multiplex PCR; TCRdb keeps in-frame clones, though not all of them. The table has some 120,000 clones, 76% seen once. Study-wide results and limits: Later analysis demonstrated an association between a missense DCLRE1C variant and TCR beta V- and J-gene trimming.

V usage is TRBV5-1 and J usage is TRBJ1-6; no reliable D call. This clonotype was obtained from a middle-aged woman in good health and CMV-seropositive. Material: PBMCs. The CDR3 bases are TGCGCCAGCAGCTTGGCCATTTCGGATTCACCCCTCCACTTT. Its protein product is CASSLAISDSPLHF.